This is a list of T cell receptor beta chains from one sample in a study of blood T cells in healthy people across ages. From the 5' RACE reads, TCRdb called clonotypes with MiXCR, one entry per CDR3 protein. The sample lists 1.5 million to 2 million distinct CDR3 sequences; 28% were seen once. The sample was blood. Source of these receptors: a woman under 40 in good health. Both conserved end residues are part of each CDR3. Each record gives: CDR3 DNA, CDR3 protein, V gene, clone size, J gene, D gene. The D gene is left open where the match is weak. Part of the rows lack a size; the others show once, few, many or a class for expanded clones.

TGTGCCAGCAGCTTCGGGGGGCTCAAAGTTGGGACCCAGTACTTC,CASSFGGLKVGTQYF,TRBV5-6,-,TRBJ2-5,-
TGTGCCAGCAGTTTACGCTCGACGGGTGGCGAGCAGTACTTC,CASSLRSTGGEQYF,TRBV28,-,TRBJ2-7,-
TGCAGCGTTGTATCGGCCGCTGTGGATGGCTACACCTTC,CSVVSAAVDGYTF,TRBV29-1,many,TRBJ1-2,-
TGTGCCAGCAGCCCGAACTGGAGCGCCCAAGAGACCCAGTACTTC,CASSPNWSAQETQYF,TRBV14,few,TRBJ2-5,-
TGTGCCAGCAGCTTAACGTCTGGAGGGACAGGGGGCACAGATACGCAGTATTTT,CASSLTSGGTGGTDTQYF,TRBV7-3,few,TRBJ2-3,TRBD1
TGTGCCAGCAGTGGACAGGGTCGGTACACTGAAGCTTTCTTT,CASSGQGRYTEAFF,TRBV2,few,TRBJ1-1,TRBD1
TGCGCCGGCAGCTTGGCTTCAGGGGATAATTCACCCCTCCACTTT,CAGSLASGDNSPLHF,TRBV5-1,-,TRBJ1-6,-
TGCAGTGCCCGGGACGGGGGGCCGGGAGAGACCCGGTACTTC,CSARDGGPGETRYF,TRBV20-1,once,TRBJ2-1,-
TGCGCCAGCAGCTTCGGGACTACCAATGATCAGTTCTTC,CASSFGTTNDQFF,TRBV5-1,-,TRBJ2-1,TRBD2
TGCAGTGCCGCACAGGGAGGGGCGCAGTATTTT,CSAAQGGAQYF,TRBV20-1,many,TRBJ2-3,-
TGTGCCGGCAGCTTTAAAACAGGGAGCTCCTACAATGAGCAGTTCTTC,CAGSFKTGSSYNEQFF,TRBV7-7,-,TRBJ2-1,-
TGTGCCAGCAGCTTAGGACTAGCGGGGGGCAGGACTGGGGCCAACGTCCTGACTTTC,CASSLGLAGGRTGANVLTF,TRBV7-2,-,TRBJ2-6,TRBD2
TGTGCCAGCAGTGAAGGTAGGGGAGGCAGCACTGAAGCTTTCTTT,CASSEGRGGSTEAFF,TRBV6-1,few,TRBJ1-1,-
TGTGCCATCAGTGAGACGACAGAGAGCACAGATACGCAGTATTTT,CAISETTESTDTQYF,TRBV10-3,-,TRBJ2-3,-
TGTGCCAGCAGCCCCCGGGGAGGGAACCTTCCAACTAATGAAAAACTGTTTTTT,CASSPRGGNLPTNEKLFF,TRBV12-3/TRBV12-4,-,TRBJ1-4,-
TGTGCCAGCGGCTTGAGGGGACTCAATGGCTACACCTTC,CASGLRGLNGYTF,TRBV5-5,-,TRBJ1-2,-
TGTGCCAGCAGTCTTCCCCCCACGGTGAACTATGGCTACACCTTC,CASSLPPTVNYGYTF,TRBV6-2/TRBV6-3,-,TRBJ1-2,-
TGTGCCAGCAGTACCACCGGGGTTCCGGAGACCCAGTACTTC,CASSTTGVPETQYF,TRBV28,-,TRBJ2-5,-
TGTGCCAGCAGTTACTTTCCCGTGGCAGGGGCAAGTGAGCAGTTCTTC,CASSYFPVAGASEQFF,TRBV6-2/TRBV6-3,few,TRBJ2-1,-
TGCAGTGCTAGGCTTCCTAGCGGGCGCCAAGAGACCCAGTACTTC,CSARLPSGRQETQYF,TRBV20-1,few,TRBJ2-5,TRBD2
TGCGCCAGCAGCTCTCTCAGGGGGCGTAGTGAGACCCAGTACTTC,CASSSLRGRSETQYF,TRBV5-1,few,TRBJ2-5,TRBD1
TGTGCCAGCAGCTTGAATCGGGGGGGCAATGAGCAGTTCTTC,CASSLNRGGNEQFF,TRBV5-6,few,TRBJ2-1,TRBD2
TGTGCCAGCAGCTTAACGGAGGGTAGGGGAGCACCCCTCCACTTT,CASSLTEGRGAPLHF,TRBV7-9,-,TRBJ1-6,-
TGTGCCAGCAGCCCAGACACTCGGGCCAAAAACATTCAGTACTTC,CASSPDTRAKNIQYF,TRBV7-8,few,TRBJ2-4,-
TGTGCCAGCAGCTCAAAGCCGGGACTAGCGGGAGTCGAGCAGTACTTC,CASSSKPGLAGVEQYF,TRBV11-2,-,TRBJ2-7,TRBD2
TGTGCCAGCAGCCCTCAGGAGGGGAGCTCCTACGAGCAGTACTTC,CASSPQEGSSYEQYF,TRBV7-2,few,TRBJ2-7,-
TGTGCCAGCTCACCGACGACTAGCGGGAGGTTCGAGACCCAGTACTTC,CASSPTTSGRFETQYF,TRBV18,-,TRBJ2-5,TRBD2
TGCAGTGCTAGAGTTAAGGGAGATGGCACAGATACGCAGTATTTT,CSARVKGDGTDTQYF,TRBV20-1,-,TRBJ2-3,-
TGTGCCAGCAGGCGGGACCGGGACGAAAAACTGTTTTTT,CASRRDRDEKLFF,TRBV12-3/TRBV12-4,-,TRBJ1-4,-
TGCAGCGTTAGCCAGGAGGTAGCGCAGCCCCAGCATTTT,CSVSQEVAQPQHF,TRBV29-1,-,TRBJ1-5,-
TGTGCCAGCAGCCAAGGGGTGGACGAGCAGTACTTC,CASSQGVDEQYF,TRBV3-1,many,TRBJ2-7,-
TGTGCCAGCAACCAATCCCCAGGAAGGAGTGAAAAACTGTTTTTT,CASNQSPGRSEKLFF,TRBV6-6,few,TRBJ1-4,-
TGCGCCAGCAGCCGGGAGGGCCTGAACAGTGAAGCTTTCTTT,CASSREGLNSEAFF,TRBV5-1,-,TRBJ1-1,-
TGTGCCAGCAGTGGGGGGGACAGGGGCTACGAGCAGTACTTC,CASSGGDRGYEQYF,TRBV28,-,TRBJ2-7,TRBD1
TGCGCCAGCAGCTTGGACGGGCACTCTGGAAACACCATATATTTT,CASSLDGHSGNTIYF,TRBV5-1,-,TRBJ1-3,-
TGCAGTGCTAGCGCATCCGGGACAGGACTGTCGGGGTACCAAGAGACCCAGTACTTC,CSASASGTGLSGYQETQYF,TRBV20-1,many,TRBJ2-5,TRBD1
TGTGCCAGCAGCTTGGGTCCGCCGCTAACCTACAATGAGCAGTTCTTC,CASSLGPPLTYNEQFF,TRBV5-5,-,TRBJ2-1,-
TGTGCCAGCAGTTCGCGAGCGGGACCCTACAATGAGCAGTTCTTC,CASSSRAGPYNEQFF,TRBV12-3/TRBV12-4,-,TRBJ2-1,TRBD2
TGTGCCAGCAGCAAAGAGGGCAGGGGGGCAACTAATGAAAAACTGTTTTTT,CASSKEGRGATNEKLFF,TRBV9,-,TRBJ1-4,TRBD1
TGTGCCAGCAGTCGACTAGCGGGGGAGCAGCAAAATGAGCAGTTCTTC,CASSRLAGEQQNEQFF,TRBV12-3/TRBV12-4,-,TRBJ2-1,TRBD2
TGCAGCGTTGGCCCCCGTAACGGCCCCTACGAGCAGTACTTC,CSVGPRNGPYEQYF,TRBV29-1,-,TRBJ2-7,-
TGCAGTGCTGGAGGGGGTTACCAAGAGACCCAGTACTTC,CSAGGGYQETQYF,TRBV20-1,-,TRBJ2-5,-
TGCGCCAGCAGGCCAGGGGGCCAGCCCCATCAGCCCCAGCATTTT,CASRPGGQPHQPQHF,TRBV5-1,-,TRBJ1-5,TRBD1
TGTGCCATCAGTGAGTCGGGACCGGGGGGAAGGGACGAGCAGTACTTC,CAISESGPGGRDEQYF,TRBV10-3,few,TRBJ2-7,TRBD2
TGTGCCAGCAGCCATCCCGCGGGACGAGCGGACTCCTACAATGAGCAGTTCTTC,CASSHPAGRADSYNEQFF,TRBV3-1,once,TRBJ2-1,-
TGCGCCAGCAAGGTTGGGGACGGGGTTTTAATCGAGACCCAGTACTTC,CASKVGDGVLIETQYF,TRBV5-1,few,TRBJ2-5,-
TGTGCCAGCAGCCAATACCGGGACAGGGGGACTTATAGCAATCAGCCCCAGCATTTT,CASSQYRDRGTYSNQPQHF,TRBV2,-,TRBJ1-5,TRBD1
TGTGCCAGCACCCCCCTAGGGGTGAGAAATGAGCAGTTCTTC,CASTPLGVRNEQFF,TRBV6-2/TRBV6-3,-,TRBJ2-1,-
TGCAGCGTTGAAGGGGTTCTGAACACTGAAGCTTTCTTT,CSVEGVLNTEAFF,TRBV29-1,few,TRBJ1-1,-
TGTGCAAGTCGCTTAGCCCAAGATATTTGGCACTACGAGCAGTACTTC,CASRLAQDIWHYEQYF,TRBV12-2,few,TRBJ2-7,-
TGTGCCAGCAGCGTAGCCCCTGGGGGAGGCTATGGCTACACCTTC,CASSVAPGGGYGYTF,TRBV9,few,TRBJ1-2,-
TGTGCCAGCTTAGGGGCCAACACCGGGGAGCTGTTTTTT,CASLGANTGELFF,TRBV28,-,TRBJ2-2,-